This T cell receptor (beta chain) was recorded in a study of blood T cell repertoires in COVID-19 (dated by TCRdb to 2018 to 2021). With respect to the entire study: Collaborator samples came from the United States, Italy and Spain and covered acute and convalescent phases of COVID-19. Subjects who had been exposed to COVID-19, were actively infected with it, or had recovered from it provided the deeply sampled blood TCRbeta repertoires that made up the dataset. Samples came from the ongoing ImmuneRACE study (first 160 participants) plus 1,254 subjects from 6 global collaborators. Where HLA class I and class II types were available, the types were taken from metadata supplied by the sample provider, not from assay-based typing. The repertoires were released in a freely available public database meant as a resource for research on the immune response to SARS-CoV-2. A de-identified subject ID, COVID-19 status, age in years and sex were almost always included in the sample metadata. The material from the prospective study consisted of cDNA or gDNA derived from T cells, B-cell-depleted T cells, or PBMCs.

In the germline V gene, CDR1 corresponds to KGHDR and CDR2 to SFDVKD. V and J lose 4 bases and 2 bases, and a span of 8 bases separates them. There are 13 amino acids in the CDR3, from cysteine to phenylalanine inclusive. Just the 39-base CDR3 DNA is kept, in frame starting at base 1. Overall study results and their limits: The amount of clinical and demographic metadata varied by source and participant and was provided uncurated.

Comments on this clone: There is no known antigen for this receptor. It has no much larger one-base neighbor in the sample; base qualities were not kept.

TCRbeta CDR3 regions were amplified from genomic DNA using the immunoSEQ Assay, a bias-controlled multiplex PCR. The original pipeline was this. Nucleated cell counts per sample were estimated from amplification of reference gene primers within the assay. To quantify the absolute abundance of each unique TCRbeta CDR3 rearrangement, sequence reads were collapsed and filtered. For each sample, productive Simpson clonality was calculated as the square root of Simpson's diversity index over productive rearrangements. What TCRdb holds here is the immuneACCESS table cut down to in-frame rearrangements. Part of the clones is not present; checked against another copy, under half of the missing clones reflect an unresolved V gene, and the others are unexplained. V and J calls and clone size are copied from that table; D and trimming were computed from the DNA. Across this sample there are about 110,000 clones, with about 87% seen only once. The top ten constitute 1% to 1.4% of the sample.

Each collaborating institution followed its own protocols to collect whole blood in K2EDTA tubes. For TCRbeta analysis, collaborators shipped samples as frozen whole blood, isolated PBMCs, or DNA extracted from either of those sample types. Sequencing was done on a sample of peripheral blood. The V and J segments used are TRBV24-1 and TRBJ2-7; no D gene can be assigned with confidence. The clonotype comes from a human donor in a cohort sampled during active COVID-19. The DNA sequence reads TGTGCCACCAGTGAGCCGAGCACCTACGAGCAGTACTTC. It codes for CATSEPSTYEQYF.